The entry below describes one T cell receptor (beta chain). Repertoires were generated with immunoSEQ multiplex PCR, while TCRdb's copy carries only in-frame clones and drops some. This sample carries hundreds of thousands of clones, 65% to 90% of them seen once, and the ten largest clones take about 10%. The sample is drawn from a study of Ad26.COV2.S vaccination and SARS-CoV-2 variants. About the research overall: Ad26.COV2.S given intramuscularly, once or twice 56 days apart.

Trimming removed 0 bases from V and 1 base from J, with 15 bases in between. The CDR3 spans 17 residues. Germline loops: CDR1 MNHEY, CDR2 SMNVEV (reference sequence). Treatment specified: around 19 received Ad26.COV2.S at low or high dose, single or two shots; roughly five received placebo; per-sample allocation not given. Sample collection was performed on day 63 after the first vaccine or placebo injection. An Ad26 vector expressing Wuhan-strain SARS-CoV-2 spike constituted the vaccine. This TCR was sampled from a person aged 18 to 59 who received the Ad26.COV2.S COVID-19 vaccine or a placebo. The sequenced sample was peripheral blood, obtained in a trial of Ad26.COV2.S vaccine versus placebo. The V gene is TRBV27, the J gene TRBJ1-2, with a weak D call TRBD1 (5 bases). The CDR3 DNA follows: TGTGCCAGCAGTTTATCTCCAGGGTGGGGGGATAACTATGGCTACACCTTC. Translated: CASSLSPGWGDNYGYTF.